This TCR beta chain was captured by sequencing in a study of blood T cell repertoires in COVID-19. Background on the study: The study drew acute and convalescent COVID-19 samples from the United States, Italy and Spain.

The data were produced by immunoSEQ multiplex PCR, yet TCRdb's version contains in-frame clones alone and is incomplete. The table lists about 49,000 clones, approximately 87% of them singletons. This clone was recorded only once. This CDR3 spans 19 amino acids. From germline, CDR1 is LNHNV and CDR2 YYDKDF (reference sequence). V lost 0 bases to trimming and J lost 2 bases; unmatched junction nucleotides: 6. The V and J genes are TRBV15 and TRBJ2-6, with TRBD1 matching over 11 bases. This clonotype was obtained from a human donor in a cohort sampled during active COVID-19. The sample consisted of peripheral blood. The CDR3 sequence: CATSRDLPGQGAGANVLTF. The CDR3, as DNA: TGTGCCACCAGCAGAGACCTACCGGGACAGGGGGCTGGGGCCAACGTCCTGACTTTC.